The rows below give T cell receptor beta chains drawn from one sample of a study of T cell repertoires in cytomegalovirus infection. A single record per CDR3 protein comes from TCRdb applying MiXCR to the reads. The sample includes around 740,000 distinct CDR3 sequences, 35% to 45% of them seen just once. The sample consisted of PBMCs. The receptor set was obtained from a human donor in good health (CMV status not recorded). Some clones in this sample may be carry-over from other donors' samples. CDR3s include the opening cysteine and the closing phenylalanine or tryptophan. The D gene is left open where the match is weak. Size is omitted from some rows. Given values are once, few, many or a class for expanded clones.

>TRBJ1-2|13|.|TRBV20-1|.
TGCAGTGCTAGAGACTCGACGGTGGGAGGCTACACCTTC
CSARDSTVGGYTF
>TRBJ2-3|15|TRBD2|TRBV7-2|few
TGTGCCAGCAGCTTATCGCCTAGCGGGGGCCATACGCAGTATTTT
CASSLSPSGGHTQYF
>TRBJ2-5|15|TRBD2|TRBV6-1|.
TGTGCCAGCAGTGAAAGCGGGGGGCAACAAGAGACCCAGTACTTC
CASSESGGQQETQYF
>TRBJ2-2|12|.|TRBV27|.
TGTGCCAGCAGAAAGTGGACCGGGGAGCTGTTTTTT
CASRKWTGELFF
>TRBJ2-4|17|TRBD1|TRBV7-9|.
TGTGCCAGCAGCTTCAGGGGACAGGGGGCTGTCAAAAACATTCAGTACTTC
CASSFRGQGAVKNIQYF
>TRBJ2-3|15|.|TRBV7-9|.
TGTGCCAGCAGCTCAGCGGGACAACGCACAGATACGCAGTATTTT
CASSSAGQRTDTQYF
>TRBJ2-3|19|TRBD2|TRBV4-1|.
TGCGCCAGCAGCCAAAATCAGGGATACCGGGGGACTATCCTGGATACGCAGTATTTT
CASSQNQGYRGTILDTQYF
>TRBJ2-1|14|.|TRBV14|.
TGTGCCAGCAGCTGGCAGGGAAGCTACAATGAGCAGTTCTTC
CASSWQGSYNEQFF
>TRBJ1-2|15|.|TRBV6-5|few
TGTGCCAGCAACGGCAGCCCTGGGGAAGACTATGGCTACACCTTC
CASNGSPGEDYGYTF
>TRBJ2-1|17|.|TRBV6-4|.
TGTGCCAGCAGTGACACACGAAAAGGGGGGCGGGGGTCCAAGCAGTTCTTC
CASSDTRKGGRGSKQFF
>TRBJ2-1|14|.|TRBV28|.
TGTGCCAGCAGTTTTGATCATCAGAACAATGAGCAGTTCTTC
CASSFDHQNNEQFF
>TRBJ2-1|15|TRBD1|TRBV11-3|.
TGTGCCAGCAGCTTAGGCCAGGGGGCCCCATTAGAGCAGTTCTTC
CASSLGQGAPLEQFF
>TRBJ1-5|16|.|TRBV6-1|.
TGTGCCAGCAGTCCGGAGGTCAGACTGGGCAATCAGCCCCAGCATTTT
CASSPEVRLGNQPQHF
>TRBJ2-1|12|.|TRBV11-3|.
TGTGCCAGCAGCTTAGGCCCAGATGAGCAGTTCTTC
CASSLGPDEQFF
>TRBJ1-2|13|.|TRBV6-1|.
TGTGCCAGCAGTGAAGCCAGGGAGGGTGGCTACACCTTC
CASSEAREGGYTF
>TRBJ2-5|15|TRBD1|TRBV6-2/TRBV6-3|.
TGTGCCAGCAGTTACCCCAGGGGGCATGGAGAGACCCAGTACTTC
CASSYPRGHGETQYF
>TRBJ2-7|15|.|TRBV20-1|.
TGCAGTGCCAAGAAGGCGGGGACCTCTTCCTACGAGCAGTACTTC
CSAKKAGTSSYEQYF
>TRBJ2-1|16|TRBD2|TRBV15|few
TGTGCCACCAGTTCCTTAGCGGGAACGGGGGGGTATGAGCAGTTCTTC
CATSSLAGTGGYEQFF
>TRBJ2-1|15|TRBD1|TRBV28|.
TGTGCCAGCAGTTTCTGGGACAGGGGGTACAATGAGCAGTTCTTC
CASSFWDRGYNEQFF
>TRBJ1-1|15|TRBD1|TRBV12-3/TRBV12-4|.
TGTGCCAGCCACCTCTGGAGACAGGGTTTCACTGAAGCTTTCTTT
CASHLWRQGFTEAFF
>TRBJ1-5|14|.|TRBV5-1|.
TGCGCCAGCAGCCCCGGACAGAACAATCAGCCCCAGCATTTT
CASSPGQNNQPQHF